The sequence of this TCR beta chain was determined in a study of cytomegalovirus exposure and HLA in healthy donors. V dropped 8 bases and J dropped 0; count of bases not matched to a gene: 7. CDR1 and CDR2 (germline): LGHNA, YSLEER. CDR3 length equals 16 residues. Points on this clone: Its antigen is still unknown.

General study points: Later findings reportedly placed an Asian-associated ancestry cluster below the roughly 670-donor mean for N-insertions.

The PCR was carried out with 60 Vbeta primers and 13 Jbeta primers. Per the study methods: Unique TCR beta chains totaled some 81 million in a later count, with roughly 11 million of them shared. The assay was immunoSEQ multiplex PCR, and TCRdb's table has in-frame clones only and misses some. V and J calls and clone size are copied from that table; D and trimming were computed from the DNA. The specimen's table records 200,000 or so clones. The chain employs TRBV4-3 and TRBJ2-6, with 7 positions matching TRBD1. Sequencing was done on a sample of PBMCs. The sequence came from a boy aged 5-17 years in good health and CMV-seronegative. The chain's CDR3 is CASRSTGSSGANVLTF. The CDR3 bases are TGCGCCAGCCGATCGACAGGGAGCTCTGGGGCCAACGTCCTGACTTTC.